One and the same sample provided the 17 T cell receptor beta chains below, sequenced in a study of blood T cell repertoires in COVID-19. Sequenced by immunoSEQ multiplex PCR; TCRdb stores in-frame clones only, minus some. The sample consists of about 73,000 clones, 70% to 85% of them appearing once. Sample: peripheral blood. Receptors originate from a woman aged 55-70 years with acute or convalescent COVID-19.

The chain combines TRBV20-1 with TRBJ1-5; a weak D match, TRBD1 (5 bases). There are 10 residues in the CDR3. The ends were cut back, 5 bases at V and 8 bases at J, with 7 bases in the middle. Germline values: CDR1 DFQATT, CDR2 SNEGSKA (reference sequence). CDR3 DNA sequence: TGCAGTGCTGCGGGGGAGCCCCAGCATTTT. Its protein is CSAAGEPQHF.

The rearrangement joins TRBV20-1 to TRBJ1-2; D is ambiguous. V lost 3 bases to trimming and J lost 8 bases, with 7 bases between them. CDR3 length: 10 amino acids. Germline V gene sequence: CDR1 DFQATT, CDR2 SNEGSKA (reference sequence). The CDR3 DNA reads TGCAGTGCTAGGGTCCTAGGCTACACCTTC. Protein: CSARVLGYTF.

V and J are TRBV7-2 and TRBJ1-2, with D hard to call. V was trimmed by 5 bases and J by 1 base, leaving 14 bases between them. CDR3 length: 15 residues. CDR1 is SGHTA and CDR2 is FQGNSA in the germline V gene. CDR3 DNA: TGTGCCAGCAGCCCGGTTCGTGAGTTTAACTATGGCTACACCTTC. It translates to CASSPVREFNYGYTF.

This clone was observed a single time. The rearrangement joins TRBV6-1 to TRBJ2-2; 11 nucleotides match TRBD2. Germline lookup yields CDR1 MNHNS and CDR2 SASEGT. This CDR3 contains 17 residues. V shed 4 bases, J shed 0 bases, and the junction held 4 bases outside the gene matches. In DNA form, the CDR3 reads TGTGCCAGCAGTGGACTAGCGGGAACAGCGAACACCGGGGAGCTGTTTTTT. Its protein is CASSGLAGTANTGELFF.

The genes are TRBV2 and TRBJ2-3; unclear D gene. This CDR3 has 14 amino acids. V lost 3 bases and J lost 2, with 9 bases in between. Germline assignment: CDR1 SNHLY and CDR2 FYNNEI. The CDR3 sequence: CASSEFTYTDTQYF. The CDR3 nucleotides read TGTGCCAGCAGTGAGTTTACCTACACAGATACGCAGTATTTT.

This clone was counted only a few times. The chain couples TRBV20-1 to TRBJ1-2; D remains unclear. The CDR3 runs 17 residues. V gave up 3 bases and J gave up 1 base, with 21 bases separating them. CDR1 and CDR2 (germline): DFQATT, SNEGSKA (reference sequence). The CDR3 DNA reads as TGCAGTGCTAGTCCCCTTGTGGGGAGGAAGAGTAACTATGGCTACACCTTC. Translated, it gives CSASPLVGRKSNYGYTF.

This chain connects TRBV19 to TRBJ1-2; 7 bases fit TRBD1. The length of the CDR3 is 13 residues. The germline V gene has CDR1 LNHDA and CDR2 SQIVND (reference sequence). Trimming cost V 7 bases and J 7 bases; bases outside gene matches: 9. The CDR3 nucleotides are TGTGCCAGTAACCCAATAGACAGGGTTGGCTACACCTTC. Residues: CASNPIDRVGYTF.

This chain connects TRBV19 to TRBJ2-5, with 14 bases identical to TRBD2. Germline-derived CDR1 and CDR2 are LNHDA and SQIVND (reference sequence). This CDR3 comprises 15 residues. V dropped 6 bases and J dropped 6; count of bases not matched to a gene: 6. In DNA form, the CDR3 reads TGTGCCAGTAGCGGGACTAGCGGGAGTATAAAGACCCAGTACTTC. This gives the protein CASSGTSGSIKTQYF.

V is TRBV19 and J is TRBJ1-6; 8 nucleotides agree with TRBD1. CDR3 length: 15 residues. CDR1 and CDR2 from the germline V gene are LNHDA and SQIVND (reference sequence). J was trimmed by 6 bases and V by 6 bases; bases with no gene match: 7. The CDR3 bases are TGTGCCAGTAGCTCAATGCAGGGGGCTAATTCACCCCTCCACTTT. It translates to CASSSMQGANSPLHF.

This chain connects TRBV7-8 to TRBJ1-6; no clear D. The CDR3 is 18 residues long. Germline V gives CDR1 SGHVS, CDR2 FQNEAQ. Deletions cut 6 bases from V and 5 bases from J, with 23 bases between. This chain's CDR3 is CASRQGRAEGRNNSPLHF. The CDR3 region has the DNA TGTGCCAGCAGACAAGGACGAGCGGAGGGCAGAAATAATTCACCCCTCCACTTT.

V and J are TRBV5-6 and TRBJ1-2, with TRBD1 matching 7 bases. Germline assignment: CDR1 SGHDT and CDR2 YYEEEE. This CDR3 is 12 amino acids long. Trimming at V came to 5 bases and at J to 8 bases, leaving 6 bases not matched to a gene. The CDR3 DNA reads as TGTGCCAGCAGTAACCAGGGGGTCGGCTACACCTTC. It encodes CASSNQGVGYTF.

This chain uses TRBV6-6 with TRBJ1-1; D not resolved. Germline values: CDR1 MNHNY, CDR2 SVGAGI (reference sequence). The CDR3 sequence is 14 residues long. V lost 0 bases and J 0 bases, leaving 5 bases between the germline ends. CDR3 nucleotide sequence: TGTGCCAGCAGTTACTCAGAGATGAACACTGAAGCTTTCTTT. It translates to CASSYSEMNTEAFF.

The V call is TRBV5-1, the J call TRBJ2-3; D is unresolved. V dropped 0 bases and J dropped 2 bases, with 10 bases sitting between them. Germline CDR1 is SGHRS and CDR2 is YFSETQ. The CDR3 contains 15 residues. This CDR3 is CASSLDRSPTDTQYF. DNA for the CDR3: TGCGCCAGCAGCTTGGATCGTAGCCCCACAGATACGCAGTATTTT.

This clone was detected only once. The rearrangement uses TRBV5-8 and TRBJ1-4, with TRBD1 identical over 9 bases. After removal of 1 base from V and 5 bases from J, the junction contained 12 bases not matched to a gene. The germline CDR1 and CDR2 sequences are SGHTS and YDEGEE. The CDR3 extends over 18 amino acids. The CDR3 DNA reads as TGTGCCAGCAGCTTGATCGGTCCCGGGACAGGGATGAATGAAAAACTGTTTTTT. It specifies CASSLIGPGTGMNEKLFF.

In its sample, this clone is medium-sized. The chain couples TRBV4-1 to TRBJ1-2, with D hard to call. Germline V CDR1 and CDR2: MGHRA, YSYEKL. The V end lost 0 bases, the J end lost 0 bases, and 11 bases lay between the germline ends. The CDR3 runs 16 residues. The CDR3 DNA reads as TGCGCCAGCAGCCAAGATCGGTCGGAGGCTAACTATGGCTACACCTTC. It is translated as CASSQDRSEANYGYTF.

J is TRBJ1-1 and V is TRBV19; no reliable D call. Germline CDR1 reads LNHDA; CDR2 reads SQIVND (reference sequence). V was clipped by 7 bases and J by 0 bases, with 15 bases between them. This CDR3 is built from 15 residues. The CDR3 reads CASIESGIMNTEAFF. For the CDR3, the DNA is TGTGCCAGTATCGAGTCAGGCATCATGAACACTGAAGCTTTCTTT.

CDR3 sequence reads: CAIRRDYEQYF. CDR3 in DNA: TGTGCCATCAGGCGGGACTACGAGCAGTACTTC. The chain links TRBV10-3 to TRBJ2-7, with D maybe TRBD2 (6 bases). Germline loops: CDR1 ENHRY, CDR2 SYGVKD. The CDR3 contains 11 residues. V shed 6 bases and J shed 3 bases, with 6 bases lying between them.